This T cell receptor beta chain was sequenced in a study of cytomegalovirus exposure and HLA in healthy donors. Points from the study as a whole: Reports state that TCR beta sequences accurately predicted most subjects' HLA-A and HLA-B alleles.

With 60 Vbeta and 13 Jbeta primers, the PCR was carried out. Clones were sequenced by immunoSEQ multiplex PCR, and TCRdb holds only the in-frame ones, with some missing. Of around 130,000 clones listed, 65% to 80% were seen once; the top ten hold around 0.92%. This CDR3 contains 16 residues. Germline CDR1 and CDR2: MNHNY and SVGAGI (reference sequence). With V trimmed by 2 bases and J by 2 bases, 6 bases remained unmatched. The count of this clone is one. The antigen is undetermined. Sequencing was performed on PBMCs. The sequence was collected from a human donor in good health. This chain connects TRBV6-6 to TRBJ1-3, with 7 positions matching TRBD1. CDR3 bases: TGTGCCAGCAGTTACCCCGGGACAGCGACTGGAAACACCATATATTTT. The encoded protein is CASSYPGTATGNTIYF.